These T cell receptor beta chains were read from a single sample in a study of T cells after yellow fever vaccination. TCRdb reanalysed the 5' RACE reads using MiXCR and keeps one entry per CDR3 protein. The table has under 150,000 distinct CDR3 sequences, over 7% seen once. This sample comprised CD4+ T cells sorted from PBMCs, obtained 5 days after the yellow fever booster vaccination. These receptors were obtained from a man younger than 40 who received the YFV17D yellow fever vaccine. The CDR3 runs from the conserved cysteine through the conserved F or W. Fields, in order: V gene, D gene, clone size, J gene, CDR3 DNA, CDR3 protein. A D gene is named only where the DNA matches it firmly. Expanded clones are given a class, and other clones once, few, many or no size at all.

V gene: TRBV6-5
D gene: -
clone size: many
J gene: TRBJ2-7
CDR3 DNA: TGTGCCAGCAGTTACTCCCCGGGAAGGGACGAGCAGTACTTC
CDR3 protein: CASSYSPGRDEQYF

V gene: TRBV20-1
D gene: -
clone size: -
J gene: TRBJ2-3
CDR3 DNA: TGCAGTGCTAGAGAATTTAGGGATGTCACAGATACGCAGTATTTT
CDR3 protein: CSAREFRDVTDTQYF

V gene: TRBV12-3/TRBV12-4
D gene: -
clone size: many
J gene: TRBJ1-1
CDR3 DNA: TGTGCCAGCAGCCGCGGGACGGAAGCTTTCTTT
CDR3 protein: CASSRGTEAFF

V gene: TRBV7-2
D gene: -
clone size: many
J gene: TRBJ2-7
CDR3 DNA: TGTGCCAGCAGCTTAGCGATAACCTACGAGCAGTACTTC
CDR3 protein: CASSLAITYEQYF

V gene: TRBV20-1
D gene: -
clone size: few
J gene: TRBJ1-2
CDR3 DNA: TGCAGTGCTAGGCCTCCGGGGGGCCGTACGGGTGGCTACACCTTC
CDR3 protein: CSARPPGGRTGGYTF

V gene: TRBV7-2
D gene: -
clone size: many
J gene: TRBJ1-1
CDR3 DNA: TGTGCCAGCAGCTTAGTACCCGGGCCAGATAACTATGAAGCTTTCTTT
CDR3 protein: CASSLVPGPDNYEAFF

V gene: TRBV19
D gene: TRBD1
clone size: many
J gene: TRBJ2-1
CDR3 DNA: TGTGCCAGTACCCGGGGACAGGGGATAGGCAATGAGCAGTTCTTC
CDR3 protein: CASTRGQGIGNEQFF

V gene: TRBV7-2
D gene: -
clone size: many
J gene: TRBJ1-2
CDR3 DNA: TGTGCCAGCAGCAGGGACCTTAAGGGTGGCTACACCTTC
CDR3 protein: CASSRDLKGGYTF

V gene: TRBV5-3
D gene: -
clone size: -
J gene: TRBJ2-2
CDR3 DNA: TGTGCCATGGGCCCTGGACTCGGGCGATACACCGGGGAGCTGTTTTTT
CDR3 protein: CAMGPGLGRYTGELFF

V gene: TRBV18
D gene: -
clone size: many
J gene: TRBJ2-2
CDR3 DNA: TGTGCCAGCAGGGAACAAAAGAACACCGGGGAGCTGTTTTTT
CDR3 protein: CASREQKNTGELFF

V gene: TRBV4-3
D gene: -
clone size: many
J gene: TRBJ1-2
CDR3 DNA: TGCGCCAGCAGCCAAGTACCCGGCAACTATGGCTACACCTTC
CDR3 protein: CASSQVPGNYGYTF

V gene: TRBV20-1
D gene: -
clone size: many
J gene: TRBJ2-1
CDR3 DNA: TGCAGTGCAGTTGGCGGAGGGCATGAGCAGTTCTTC
CDR3 protein: CSAVGGGHEQFF

V gene: TRBV5-1
D gene: TRBD1
clone size: many
J gene: TRBJ2-5
CDR3 DNA: TGCGCCAGCAGCTTATTCCCCTCTTACAGGGGGCAGAGAGAGACCCAGTACTTC
CDR3 protein: CASSLFPSYRGQRETQYF

V gene: TRBV20-1
D gene: -
clone size: many
J gene: TRBJ2-2
CDR3 DNA: TGCAGTGCTAGTCGACAGATGAACACCGGGGAGCTGTTTTTT
CDR3 protein: CSASRQMNTGELFF

V gene: TRBV20-1
D gene: TRBD2
clone size: many
J gene: TRBJ2-2
CDR3 DNA: TGCAGTGCTAGTCCTAGCGGGAGTCGGACCGGGGAGCTGTTTTTT
CDR3 protein: CSASPSGSRTGELFF

V gene: TRBV20-1
D gene: TRBD2
clone size: many
J gene: TRBJ2-7
CDR3 DNA: TGCAGTGCTGGGGGACTAGCGGGAGACTACGAGCAGTACTTC
CDR3 protein: CSAGGLAGDYEQYF

V gene: TRBV7-8
D gene: -
clone size: many
J gene: TRBJ1-2
CDR3 DNA: TGTGCCAGCAGCCGTAGCCGGACACCCTTGTCTTATGGCTACACCTTC
CDR3 protein: CASSRSRTPLSYGYTF

V gene: TRBV18
D gene: -
clone size: many
J gene: TRBJ2-7
CDR3 DNA: TGTGCCAGCTCACCAAACCCTTCAATGGGGCAGAACGAGCAGTACTTC
CDR3 protein: CASSPNPSMGQNEQYF

V gene: TRBV7-3
D gene: -
clone size: -
J gene: TRBJ2-2
CDR3 DNA: TGTGCCAGCAGCGCAACCTTGAACACCGGGGAGCTGTTTTTT
CDR3 protein: CASSATLNTGELFF

V gene: TRBV5-1
D gene: TRBD2
clone size: many
J gene: TRBJ2-1
CDR3 DNA: TGCGCCAGCAGCTTAGGACTAGTTTCGAAGGCCTACAATGAGCAGTTCTTC
CDR3 protein: CASSLGLVSKAYNEQFF

V gene: TRBV20-1
D gene: -
clone size: -
J gene: TRBJ2-1
CDR3 DNA: TGCAGTGCGTGGGGGAGCTCCTACAATGAGCAGTTCTTC
CDR3 protein: CSAWGSSYNEQFF